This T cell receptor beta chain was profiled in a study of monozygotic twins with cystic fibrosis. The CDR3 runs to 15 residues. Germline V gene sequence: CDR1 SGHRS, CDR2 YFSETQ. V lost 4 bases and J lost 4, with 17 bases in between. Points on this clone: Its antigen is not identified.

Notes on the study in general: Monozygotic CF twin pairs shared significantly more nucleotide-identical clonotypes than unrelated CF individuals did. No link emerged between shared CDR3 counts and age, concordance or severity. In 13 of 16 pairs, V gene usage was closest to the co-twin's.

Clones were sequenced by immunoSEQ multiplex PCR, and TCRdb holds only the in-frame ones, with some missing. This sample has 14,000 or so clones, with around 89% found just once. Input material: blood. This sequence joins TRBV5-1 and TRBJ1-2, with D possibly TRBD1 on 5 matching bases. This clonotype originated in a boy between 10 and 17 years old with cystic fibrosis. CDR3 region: CASSDIGRAAYGYTF. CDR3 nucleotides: TGCGCCAGCAGCGATATAGGCAGGGCGGCCTATGGCTACACCTTC.